This T cell receptor (beta chain) was captured by sequencing in a study of B cell selection in AIRE deficiency. The study, taken as a whole, reports: About 30.6% of healthy-shared Treg sequences were found among patient Tconv cells. Healthy donors alone shared 31.6% of 4,000 or so Treg sequences; patients alone approximately 9.1%. Patient Tconv and Treg cells showed healthy-like TCRBV usage, CDR3 length, diversity. Only TCRbeta was sequenced; around 37% of shared healthy Treg sequences appeared in Tconv.

Assay used: immunoSEQ multiplex PCR; TCRdb lists only in-frame clones, some missing. The sample holds some 25,000 clones, roughly 97% seen once. Unmatched junction bases numbered 6, after V lost 10 bases and J lost 8 bases. There are 14 residues in the CDR3. Germline CDR1 reads MDHEN; CDR2 reads SYDVKM. CD4+CD127+ cells were sorted as the conventional CD4 T cells. Comment on this clone: The antigen remains unidentified.

The chain employs TRBV28 and TRBJ2-1; 15 bases are a match to TRBD2. This receptor was identified in a human donor in good health. Sequencing was performed on CD4+CD127+ conventional T cells sorted from PBMCs. Written as DNA, the CDR3 is TGTGCCACCTTGGGACTAGCGGGAGGCTATGAGCAGTTCTTC. It codes for CATLGLAGGYEQFF.